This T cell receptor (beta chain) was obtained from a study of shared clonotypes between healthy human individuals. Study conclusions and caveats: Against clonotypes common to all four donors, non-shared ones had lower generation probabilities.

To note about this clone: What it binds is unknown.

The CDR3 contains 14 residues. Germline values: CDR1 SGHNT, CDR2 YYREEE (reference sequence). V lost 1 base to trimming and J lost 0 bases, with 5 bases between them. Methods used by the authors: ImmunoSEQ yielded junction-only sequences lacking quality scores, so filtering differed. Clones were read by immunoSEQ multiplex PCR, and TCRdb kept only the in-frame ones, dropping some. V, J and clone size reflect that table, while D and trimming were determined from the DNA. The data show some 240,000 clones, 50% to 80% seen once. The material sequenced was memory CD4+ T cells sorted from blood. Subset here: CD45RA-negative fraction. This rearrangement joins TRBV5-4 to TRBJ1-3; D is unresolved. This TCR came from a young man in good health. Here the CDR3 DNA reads TGTGCCAGCAGCTTGCAGAGCTCTGGAAACACCATATATTTT. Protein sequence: CASSLQSSGNTIYF.